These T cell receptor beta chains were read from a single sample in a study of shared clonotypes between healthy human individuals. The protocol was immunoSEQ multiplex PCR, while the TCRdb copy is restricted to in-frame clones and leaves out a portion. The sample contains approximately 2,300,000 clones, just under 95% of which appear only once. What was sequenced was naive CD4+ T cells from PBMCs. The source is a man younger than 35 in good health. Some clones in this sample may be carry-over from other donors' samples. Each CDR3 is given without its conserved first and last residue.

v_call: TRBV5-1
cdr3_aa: ASSLDSLNQPQH

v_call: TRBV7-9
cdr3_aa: ASSLVGGKRFHEQY

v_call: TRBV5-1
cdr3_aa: ASSLFAGVNEQF

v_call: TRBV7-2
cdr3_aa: ASSLEGGRGRPYNEQF

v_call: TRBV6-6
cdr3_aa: ASSKRDSGNTIY

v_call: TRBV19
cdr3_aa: ASQWGQREAF

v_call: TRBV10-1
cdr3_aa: ASSDGGSLAIQY

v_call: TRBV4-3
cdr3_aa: ASSQDFTGFGEAF

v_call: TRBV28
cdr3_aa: ASNGIRVLNGYT

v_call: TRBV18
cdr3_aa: ASSPPGRGTQY

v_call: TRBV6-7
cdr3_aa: ASSYSRDRGNNEQF

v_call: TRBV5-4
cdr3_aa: ASSPTEGATDTQY

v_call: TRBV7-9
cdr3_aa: ASSLKLGSTEAF

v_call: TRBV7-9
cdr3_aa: ASSPQTDLT

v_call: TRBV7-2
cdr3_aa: ASSLAGVDRATEQY

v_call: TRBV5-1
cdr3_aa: ASSLDRAAYGYT

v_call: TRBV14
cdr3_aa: ASSLRHRPNEKLF

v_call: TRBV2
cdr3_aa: ASRQEPANTGELF

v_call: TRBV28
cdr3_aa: ASRPRKTAEETQY

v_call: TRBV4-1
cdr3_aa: ASRQPGQGAHTQY

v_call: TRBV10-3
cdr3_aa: AISGGLLREQY

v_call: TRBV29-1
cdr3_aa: SVVDTGGRETQY

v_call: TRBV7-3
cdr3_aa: ASSLGQNYGYT

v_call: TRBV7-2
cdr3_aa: ASSYTGGTGELF

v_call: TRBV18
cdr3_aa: ASSLAGNNEQF

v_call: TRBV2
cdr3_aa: ASNPRLAVYEQY

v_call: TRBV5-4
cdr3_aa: ASSPGPPVEKLF

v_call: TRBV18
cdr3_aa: ASSAWTGGSAKNIQY

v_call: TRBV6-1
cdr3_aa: ASSGQGGLDTQY

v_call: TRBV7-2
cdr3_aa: ASSLAGALSIGYT

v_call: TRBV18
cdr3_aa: ASSPLAGEYGYT

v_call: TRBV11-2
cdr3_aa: ASSFGRGTYNEQF

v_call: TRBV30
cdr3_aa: AWSPSYQPQH

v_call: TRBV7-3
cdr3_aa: ASSLGQGASGYT

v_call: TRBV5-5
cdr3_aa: ASSLLLATDTQY

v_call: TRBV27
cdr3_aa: ASSLSTGGGEKLF

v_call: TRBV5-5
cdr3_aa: ASSWGQNTEAF

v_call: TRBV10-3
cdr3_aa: AISSTGGGYGYT

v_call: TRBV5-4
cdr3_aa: ASSPNRGRTEAF

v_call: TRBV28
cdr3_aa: ASSSSWGTGELF

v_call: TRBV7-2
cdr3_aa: ASSPDRGDQPQH

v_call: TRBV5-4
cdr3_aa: ASSGWTSPYEQY

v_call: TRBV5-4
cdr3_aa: ASSYYQGSPTGELF

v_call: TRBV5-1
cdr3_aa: ASSLGASGPDTQY

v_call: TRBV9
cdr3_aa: ASSATAGTGINTIY

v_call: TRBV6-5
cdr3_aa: ASSSREGQETQY

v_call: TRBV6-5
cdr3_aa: ASSYRQGARPYEQY

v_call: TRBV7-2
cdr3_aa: ASSLPGTSGRYEQY

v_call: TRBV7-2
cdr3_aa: ASSRELQETQY

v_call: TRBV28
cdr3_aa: ASSPAGLVGRAYEQY

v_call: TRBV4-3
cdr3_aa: ASSQDPAGVTDTQY

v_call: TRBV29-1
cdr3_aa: SVGLAAETQY

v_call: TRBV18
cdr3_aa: ASSHGVGSGNTIY

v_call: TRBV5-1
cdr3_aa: ASSLTGTSGMRNEQF

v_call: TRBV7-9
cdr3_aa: ASSLPGLNTEAF

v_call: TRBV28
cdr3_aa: ASRINTDTQY

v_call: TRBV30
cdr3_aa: AWSWTETQY

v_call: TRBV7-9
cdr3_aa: ASSYQGGRDTQY

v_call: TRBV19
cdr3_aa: ASSWQVDRSQH